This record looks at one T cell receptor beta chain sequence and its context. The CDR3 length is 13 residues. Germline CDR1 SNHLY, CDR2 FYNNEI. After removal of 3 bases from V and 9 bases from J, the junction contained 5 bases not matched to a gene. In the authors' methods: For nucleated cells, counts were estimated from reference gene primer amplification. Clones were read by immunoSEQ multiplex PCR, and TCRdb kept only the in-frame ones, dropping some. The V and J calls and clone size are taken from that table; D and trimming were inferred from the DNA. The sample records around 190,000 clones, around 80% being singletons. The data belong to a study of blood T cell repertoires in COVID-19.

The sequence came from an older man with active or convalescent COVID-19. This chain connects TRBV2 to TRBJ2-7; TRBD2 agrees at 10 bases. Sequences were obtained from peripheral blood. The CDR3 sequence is CASSELAGEVQYF. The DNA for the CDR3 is TGTGCCAGCAGTGAGCTAGCGGGAGAGGTGCAGTACTTC. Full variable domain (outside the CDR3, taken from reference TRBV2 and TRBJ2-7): EPEVTQTPSHQVTQMGQEVILRCVPISNHLYFYWYRQILGQKVEFLVSFYNNEISEKSEIFDDQFSVERPDGSNFTLKIRSTKLEDSAMYFCASSELAGEVQYFGPGTRLTVT.